The rows below give T cell receptor beta chains drawn from one sample of a study of blood T cell repertoires in COVID-19. Assay: immunoSEQ multiplex PCR; the TCRdb copy retains only in-frame clones and omits some. The sample has roughly 700,000 clones, about nine tenths seen once. Sequencing input: peripheral blood. The origin of the receptors is a woman between 18 and 30 years old with acute or convalescent COVID-19. The CDR3 runs from the conserved cysteine through the conserved F or W. A D gene is named only where the DNA matches it firmly.

-,TRBV5-1,CASSLGSSSYEQYF
TRBD1,TRBV2,CASSQDRTHQPQHF
-,TRBV9,CASSVPGSSNNEQFF
TRBD1,TRBV4-3,CASSPDRGGYTF
TRBD1,TRBV7-9,CASRGQAYGYTF
-,TRBV19,CASRLQSYGYTF
-,TRBV4-1,CASSQYTQETQYF
TRBD2,TRBV9,CASTVDSSGGSDTQYF
TRBD1,TRBV6-5,CASSTTGYSNQPQHF
-,TRBV19,CASSPQASNQPQHF
-,TRBV6-5,CASDDRSNQPRHF
-,TRBV2,CASSEEDPSWYGYTF
TRBD1,TRBV19,CASRQTGGIEKLFF
TRBD2,TRBV6-2/TRBV6-3,CASSLSSGGAYEQYF
TRBD2,TRBV6-6,CASSKGLAGGNEQYF
TRBD1,TRBV30,CAWDPPGQGQEQYF
-,TRBV21-1,CASSKIVEVYGYTF
-,TRBV7-3,CASSFAFPDTQYF
TRBD1,TRBV19,CASSIDQGDRGNQPQHF
TRBD2,TRBV5-4,CASSLAVAGGRYEQFF
TRBD2,TRBV3-1/TRBV3-2,CASSPAGTDNEQFF
TRBD1,TRBV7-2,CASSWGQGFAEQYF
-,TRBV4-3,CASSQGAGSYGYTF
TRBD1,TRBV4-2,CASSPSTGTGYEQYF
-,TRBV6-1,CASSEMPRGIYGYTF
TRBD1,TRBV4-3,CASSQQGAWDTGELFF
TRBD1,TRBV19,CASSMVGGEEKLFF
-,TRBV12-5,CASGLVLVNRDSKLFF
-,TRBV6-5,CASRDTSNQAQHF
-,TRBV6-6,CASRVRTPTNEKLFF
TRBD1,TRBV2,CASSEDGGQGGSQPQHF
-,TRBV5-1,CASSTLGGENTEAFF